One and the same sample provided the 12 T cell receptor beta chains below, sequenced in a study of human T cells and chemical hapten exposure. Via MiXCR, TCRdb re-called the RACE reads, giving one row per CDR3 protein. The sample lists approximately 90,000 distinct CDR3 sequences; approximately 9.7% were seen once. Sample time point: healthy volunteer bleed at 2 weeks. Total RNA was isolated from unfractionated whole blood. Sequencing was carried out using whole blood. Receptor source: a female donor in good health. Some clones in this sample may be carry-over from other donors' samples.

Turning to this clonotype: A single base separates this from a much larger clone, so it may be a read error. CDR3 DNA: TGCAGTGCAACGGACAGGGCGGACCACGAGCAGTACTTC. This translates into CSATDRADHEQYF. V gene TRBV20-1 combines with J gene TRBJ2-7; 8 bases match TRBD1. This CDR3 has 13 residues. J gave up 5 bases and V 6 bases, and 9 bases lay outside the gene matches. CDR1 and CDR2 from the germline V gene are DFQATT and SNEGSKA (reference sequence).

The V gene is TRBV24-1, the J gene TRBJ1-1; D uncertain. The CDR3 is made up of 14 amino acids. Germline V CDR1 and CDR2: KGHDR, SFDVKD. Trimming took 4 bases from V and 0 from J, leaving 8 bases between them. CDR3 nucleotide sequence: TGTGCCACCAGTGAACGGAGGATGAACACTGAAGCTTTCTTT. This sequence encodes CATSERRMNTEAFF.

This rearrangement joins TRBV5-1 to TRBJ2-3; D might be TRBD2 (5 bases). Germline CDR1 reads SGHRS; CDR2 reads YFSETQ. V lost 1 base and J lost 2, with 8 bases in between. There are 14 residues in the CDR3. The CDR3 bases are TGCGCCAGCAGCTTGCTAGCTCCCACAGATACGCAGTATTTT. Amino acid sequence: CASSLLAPTDTQYF.

The chain combines TRBV4-1 with TRBJ2-3; D is tentatively TRBD1 or TRBD2 (5 bases each). Trimming removed 0 bases at V and 3 bases at J, with 13 bases between. Germline V gene sequence: CDR1 MGHRA, CDR2 YSYEKL. This CDR3 comprises 16 residues. The chain's CDR3 is CASSQDPGWGTDTQYF. The CDR3 bases are TGCGCCAGCAGCCAAGATCCAGGTTGGGGGACAGATACGCAGTATTTT.

This clonotype has just a few counts. The chain is built from TRBV10-2 and TRBJ1-2; unclear D gene. Germline CDR1 is WSHSY and CDR2 is SAAADI. This CDR3 is 12 amino acids long. With 2 bases removed from V and 4 bases from J, the gap between germline ends came to 5 bases. For the CDR3, the DNA is TGCGCCAGCAGTGAGGACGGCTATGGCTACACCTTC. Its translation: CASSEDGYGYTF.

This clonotype has just a few counts. The chain employs TRBV7-2 and TRBJ1-5; the D is unclear. The CDR3 contains 14 residues. V dropped 6 bases and J dropped 7 bases, with 16 bases sitting between them. The germline V gene encodes CDR1 SGHTA and CDR2 FQGNSA. CDR3 sequence (DNA): TGTGCCAGCAGTTCGGACGGGCCGGGACAGCCCCAGCATTTT. Translation: CASSSDGPGQPQHF.

This clonotype was recorded many times. V is TRBV29-1 and J is TRBJ2-3, with TRBD2 as a possible D gene (5 bases). In germline, CDR1 is SQVTM, CDR2 ANQGSEA. The CDR3 consists of 12 residues. Trimming removed 7 bases from V and 6 bases from J, with 14 bases in between. This CDR3 is CSAGEPGDTQYF. CDR3 sequence (DNA): TGCAGCGCCGGGGAACCCGGGGATACGCAGTATTTT.

In its sample, this clonotype was seen many times. The rearrangement uses TRBV4-1 and TRBJ1-1; D is unresolved. V lost 0 bases and J lost 6, with 8 bases in between. CDR1 MGHRA and CDR2 YSYEKL come from the germline V gene. This CDR3 contains 13 residues. This chain's CDR3 is CASSQDRAAEAFF. In DNA, the CDR3 is TGCGCCAGCAGCCAAGATAGGGCAGCTGAAGCTTTCTTT.

V and J are TRBV2 and TRBJ2-1; 10 bases agree with TRBD2. The trim removed 7 bases at V and 2 bases at J, leaving 14 bases unmatched. CDR1 SNHLY and CDR2 FYNNEI come from the germline V gene. This CDR3 spans 18 amino acids. Written as DNA, the CDR3 is TGTGCCAGCAAGGGGGCTAGCGGGAGAGAAAGGACCTACAATGAGCAGTTCTTC. This codes for CASKGASGRERTYNEQFF.

This clonotype was counted only a few times. V gene TRBV6-6 combines with J gene TRBJ2-5, with TRBD2 matching over 9 bases. Germline assignment: CDR1 MNHNY and CDR2 SVGAGI (reference sequence). This CDR3 has 16 amino acids. J was trimmed by 4 bases and V by 0 bases; bases with no gene match: 6. CDR3 sequence: CASSYSWREGRETQYF. CDR3 coding DNA: TGTGCCAGCAGTTACTCTTGGCGGGAGGGCAGAGAGACCCAGTACTTC.

This clonotype was seen at least ten times. This chain links TRBV20-1 with TRBJ2-7; 14 bases map to TRBD2. The V gene's germline CDR1 is DFQATT and CDR2 SNEGSKA (reference sequence). The V and J ends lost 5 bases and 5 bases, in that order; junction bases with no gene match: 8. This CDR3 spans 15 amino acids. This CDR3 reads CSASTGTSGSNEQYF. CDR3 in DNA: TGCAGTGCTTCGACCGGGACTAGCGGGAGTAACGAGCAGTACTTC.

The sample holds a few counts of this clonotype. This chain connects TRBV10-3 to TRBJ2-3; 8 bases are shared with TRBD2. V dropped 4 bases and J dropped 1; count of bases not matched to a gene: 10. Germline lookup yields CDR1 ENHRY and CDR2 SYGVKD. The CDR3 is 17 residues long. CDR3 protein: CAISVMMAGGRTDTQYF. The CDR3 region has the DNA TGTGCCATCAGTGTCATGATGGCGGGAGGACGCACAGATACGCAGTATTTT.